The sequence of this T cell receptor (beta chain) was determined in a study of T cell changes during pregnancy in multiple sclerosis. This table comes from immunoSEQ multiplex PCR, and its TCRdb copy is limited to in-frame clones, with some not included. Of about 87,000 clones listed, about 94% were seen once; the top ten hold approximately 1.3%. Germline V gene data show CDR1 as MDHEN and CDR2 as SYDVKM. Germline trimming cut 8 bases from V and 3 bases from J; bases unmatched to any gene: 10. The CDR3 is made up of 16 amino acids. The source of this sequence is a female donor in good health, enrolled as a control in a pregnancy study. The specimen was peripheral blood, collected in the third trimester of pregnancy. The chain is built from TRBV28 and TRBJ1-5; TRBD1 agrees at 10 bases. CDR3 residues: CASEGGGTGDNQPQHF. In DNA, the CDR3 is TGTGCCAGCGAGGGGGGCGGGACAGGGGACAATCAGCCCCAGCATTTT.